This T cell receptor (beta chain) came from a study of cytotoxic CD8 clonotypes in ibrutinib-treated CLL. Study-level background: Samples showed on average roughly 250,000 productive templates and around 94,000 productive rearrangements. Notes on the study in general: Contraction or stability on treatment was seen for public clonotypes, which were uncommon.

V lost 2 bases, J lost 2 bases, and 3 bases lay in between. CDR1 GTSNPN and CDR2 SVGIG come from the germline V gene (reference sequence). CDR3 length: 11 residues. With respect to this clone: Antigen specificity is unknown.

The planned depth of sequencing spanned 1 in 200,000 to 1 in 1 million T cells. Profiled with immunoSEQ multiplex PCR; TCRdb holds only in-frame clones, not every one. The table lists just over 200,000 clones, roughly 79% of them singletons. Sample: PBMCs, taken after 12 months of ibrutinib treatment. The gene calls are TRBV30 and TRBJ1-2, with D hard to call. The receptor's source is a human donor with chronic lymphocytic leukemia. CDR3 sequence reads: CAWSNNYGYTF. CDR3 DNA: TGTGCCTGGAGTAACAACTATGGCTACACCTTC.